This record looks at one T cell receptor (beta chain) sequence and its context. The data stem from a study of blood T cell repertoires in COVID-19. Repertoires were generated with immunoSEQ multiplex PCR, while TCRdb's copy carries only in-frame clones and drops some. The sample consists of about 60,000 clones, 70% to 90% of them appearing once. Germline loops: CDR1 LGHDT, CDR2 YNNKEL (reference sequence). This CDR3 comprises 12 residues. V lost 2 bases and J 9 bases, leaving 10 bases between the germline ends. The receptor was isolated from a woman of 80 years or more with active COVID-19. Sequencing input: peripheral blood. This sequence joins TRBV3-1 (or the pseudogene TRBV3-2) and TRBJ1-2; no firm D call. The CDR3 loop reads CASSQTGMSYTF. CDR3 DNA: TGTGCCAGCAGCCAAACGGGAATGAGCTACACCTTC.